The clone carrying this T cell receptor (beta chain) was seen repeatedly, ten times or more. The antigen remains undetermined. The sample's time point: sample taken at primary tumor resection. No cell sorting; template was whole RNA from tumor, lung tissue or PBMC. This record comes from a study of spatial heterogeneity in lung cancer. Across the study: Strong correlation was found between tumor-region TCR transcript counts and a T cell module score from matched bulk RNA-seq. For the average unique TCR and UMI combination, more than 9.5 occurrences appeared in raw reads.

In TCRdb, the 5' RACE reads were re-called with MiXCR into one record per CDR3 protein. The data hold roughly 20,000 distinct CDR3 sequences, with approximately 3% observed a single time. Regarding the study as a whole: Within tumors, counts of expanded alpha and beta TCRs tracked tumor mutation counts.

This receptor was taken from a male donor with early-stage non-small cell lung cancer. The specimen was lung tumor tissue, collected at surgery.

The CDR3 sequence: CSAREASGRARTYNEQFF. CDR3 in DNA: TGCAGTGCTAGAGAGGCTAGCGGGAGGGCCAGGACCTACAATGAGCAGTTCTTC. The gene calls are TRBV20-1 and TRBJ2-1; 12 bases map to TRBD2. The CDR3 runs 18 residues. CDR1 DFQATT and CDR2 SNEGSKA come from the germline V gene (reference sequence). J gave up 2 bases and V 0 bases, and 8 bases lay outside the gene matches.